This T cell receptor beta chain emerged from a study of long-term antiretroviral therapy in people with HIV. As for the study in general: The study's earliest collections predate the 2015 immediate-ART recommendation by about a decade.

General study points: Clones expanded before ART dominated the repertoire at all time points. The data indicate that diversity increased after ART but remained below transplant donor controls.

Researchers report immunoSEQ v3.0 was run at survey level. Sequencing was intended to reach about 35,000-50,000 T-cell genomes per sample. Assay: immunoSEQ multiplex PCR; the TCRdb copy retains only in-frame clones and omits some. The sample records roughly 25,000 clones, 60% to 85% being singletons. Regarding this clone: Its antigen is unidentified.

V was cut by 6 bases and J by 1 base, with 14 bases left in between. The CDR3 contains 15 residues. Germline lookup yields CDR1 MNHNS and CDR2 SASEGT. The TCR sequence derives from a man aged 25 to 40 with HIV. This material consisted of unsorted PBMCs, taken 2.1 years after starting antiretroviral therapy. The rearrangement joins TRBV6-1 to TRBJ2-3; possible D gene TRBD1, 7 bases. CDR3 amino acids: CASSAFRGGTDTQYF. The CDR3 DNA reads TGTGCCAGCAGCGCATTCAGGGGGGGCACAGATACGCAGTATTTT.